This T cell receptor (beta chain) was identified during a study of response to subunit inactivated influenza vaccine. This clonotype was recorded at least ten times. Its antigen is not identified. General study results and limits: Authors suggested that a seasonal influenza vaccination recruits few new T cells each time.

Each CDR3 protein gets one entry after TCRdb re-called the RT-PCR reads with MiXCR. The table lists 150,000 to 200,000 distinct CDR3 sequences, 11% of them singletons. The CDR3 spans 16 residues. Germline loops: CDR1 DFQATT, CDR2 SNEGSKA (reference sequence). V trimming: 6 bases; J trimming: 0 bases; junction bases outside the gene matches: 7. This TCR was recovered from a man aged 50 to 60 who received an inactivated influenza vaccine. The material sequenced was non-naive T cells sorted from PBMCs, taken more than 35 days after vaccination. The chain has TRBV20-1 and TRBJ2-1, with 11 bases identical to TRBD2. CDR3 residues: CSAGLAGLSSYNEQFF. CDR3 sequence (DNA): TGCAGTGCCGGACTAGCGGGTCTGAGCTCCTACAATGAGCAGTTCTTC.